Listed below are T cell receptor beta chains from one sample, sequenced in a study of identical twins. One entry per CDR3 protein results from TCRdb running MiXCR on the 5' RACE reads. Counted here are hundreds of thousands of distinct CDR3 sequences, 18% occurring once; the ten biggest clones make up around 13%. These data were also reused for a study on T cells expressing NK-cell markers.

Material for sequencing was PBMCs. The source is a woman aged 18-30 years in good health. Both conserved end residues are part of each CDR3. The D gene is left open where the match is weak.

>TRBD2|TRBJ2-3|TRBV11-2
CASSEATGLAGGTDTQYF
>TRBD2|TRBJ2-7|TRBV24-1
CATSDLTSGDSYEQYF
>.|TRBJ2-3|TRBV9
CASSRSHGADTQYF
>TRBD2|TRBJ2-5|TRBV12-3/TRBV12-4
CASSFGIAGTETQYF
>.|TRBJ2-6|TRBV20-1
CSALHSGANVLTF
>.|TRBJ2-2|TRBV6-1
CASSPGQSGELFF
>.|TRBJ2-1|TRBV12-3/TRBV12-4
CASSLARGTLINEQFF
>.|TRBJ2-1|TRBV29-1
CSVSKATQNEQFF
>.|TRBJ1-5|TRBV20-1
CSARSGMQPQHF
>TRBD2|TRBJ2-3|TRBV27
CASSRRGLGITDTQYF
>.|TRBJ1-5|TRBV20-1
CSAVGLVVDSNQPQHF
>.|TRBJ2-7|TRBV5-1
CASSNGEGSLWPYEQYF
>.|TRBJ2-1|TRBV20-1
CSAARMLGRPYNEQFF
>.|TRBJ2-1|TRBV20-1
CSAKPKSVLYNEQFF
>.|TRBJ2-7|TRBV7-2
CASSPNQVYEQYF
>.|TRBJ2-1|TRBV11-3
CASSLGGISGDEQFF
>TRBD2|TRBJ2-1|TRBV6-5
CASSYSLAGNNEQFF
>TRBD1|TRBJ2-6|TRBV6-5
CASSYLGQGAGANVLTF
>.|TRBJ2-7|TRBV10-2
CASSERAEASYEQYF
>TRBD2|TRBJ2-1|TRBV5-1
CASSFPPGTSGNYEQFF
>.|TRBJ2-7|TRBV20-1
CSASWSRTSYEQYF
>.|TRBJ1-1|TRBV29-1
CTDSNTEAFF